The present T cell receptor beta chain was sequenced within a study of blood T cells in healthy people across ages. A note on this clonotype: Its cognate antigen is unknown.

From germline, CDR1 is LGHNA and CDR2 YNFKEQ. CDR3 size: 16 residues. The authors drew 7.5 to 10 milliliters of peripheral blood from each donor. Extracted total RNA amounted to at least 6 micrograms for each sample. It was with a sample-barcoded 5' primer and a J-beta primer mix that a second PCR of about 6 to 11 cycles was run. Each of the samples gave a minimum of 3 million paired-end reads that contained CDR3. TCRdb analysed the 5' RACE reads with MiXCR anew, one entry per CDR3 protein. The table shows about 1,400,000 distinct CDR3 sequences, with 59% occurring only once. General study points: Roughly linear age-related decline in beta diversity appeared, significant by age roughly 40.

The rearrangement links TRBV4-2 to TRBJ2-5; the match to TRBD2 covers 10 bases. Near its end, the DNA agrees better with TRBJ2-7, so the J call may be wrong. This TCR was sampled from a young man in good health. Source material: blood. The CDR3 protein is CASSQRSGRYSHEQYF. The CDR3 DNA reads as TGTGCCAGCAGCCAGCGTAGCGGGAGGTATAGTCACGAGCAGTACTTC.